These 30 T cell receptor beta chains originate from one sample sequenced in a study of regulatory T cells in long-lasting Graves disease. Combining iRepertoire HTBI primers with Arm-PCR of CDR3 regions, the authors built TCR beta libraries. From the multiplex PCR reads, TCRdb called clonotypes with MiXCR, one entry per CDR3 protein. Among some 500,000 distinct CDR3 sequences listed, roughly 15% were seen once. Time point indicated: newly diagnosed GD, antithyroid drugs for less than 3 months. RNA from PBMCs was the source of the TCR library. These data also featured in a second study, about T cells in Graves' hyperthyroidism and ophthalmopathy.

Sample: peripheral blood mononuclear cells (PBMCs), taken at new diagnosis, from a patient treated with antithyroid drugs. These receptor sequences come from a woman aged 35-65 years with Graves disease.

This clonotype has at least ten counts. V is TRBV11-1 and J is TRBJ1-2; tentative D call: TRBD1 (5 bases). Germline loops: CDR1 SGHAT, CDR2 FQDESV (reference sequence). The V and J ends lost 6 bases and 4 bases respectively, with 12 bases between them. The CDR3 has 13 amino acids. The CDR3 nucleotides read TGTGCCAGCAGTCCCGGGGCCCTCTATGGCTACACCTTC. Its protein product is CASSPGALYGYTF. The full variable domain, with the rest looked up from reference TRBV11-1 and TRBJ1-2, is EAEVAQSPRYKITEKSQAVAFWCDPISGHATLYWYRQILGQGPELLVQFQDESVVDDSQLPKDRFSAERLKGVDSTLKIQPAELGDSAMYLCASSPGALYGYTFGSGTRLTVV.

This clonotype was seen more than once but under ten times. This chain links TRBV29-1 with TRBJ2-4; D call uncertain. This CDR3 contains 12 residues. Per germline, CDR1 SQVTM and CDR2 ANQGSEA. V shed 7 bases and J shed 0 bases, with 7 bases lying between them. The CDR3 DNA sequence: TGCAGCGCTCAAGTAGCCAAAAACATTCAGTACTTC. This codes for CSAQVAKNIQYF.

This clonotype has at least ten counts. The chain links TRBV3-1 to TRBJ2-3; 8 bases map to TRBD1. Looked up from germline, CDR1 is LGHDT and CDR2 is YNNKEL (reference sequence). Trimming took 3 bases from V and 3 from J; bases not matched to a gene: 5. This CDR3 comprises 15 residues. The CDR3 protein is CASSQQGAGTDTQYF. CDR3 DNA sequence: TGTGCCAGCAGCCAGCAGGGGGCCGGAACAGATACGCAGTATTTT.

The CDR3 DNA reads TGTGCCCCTGGGGGAATTGGGGGAAAGAACACTGAAGCTTTCTTT. This codes for CAPGGIGGKNTEAFF. The rearrangement joins TRBV12-3 or TRBV12-4 to TRBJ1-1; possible D gene TRBD1, 5 bases. Trimming shortened V by 11 bases and J by 1 base, and 20 bases separated the two germline ends. The CDR3 is 15 amino acids.

This clonotype was observed many times. The V call is TRBV12-3 or TRBV12-4, the J call TRBJ2-1, with no clear D. Trimming removed 6 bases at V and 11 bases at J, with 11 bases between. The CDR3 length is 11 residues. This CDR3 reads CASSDTAKQFF. In DNA, the CDR3 is TGTGCCAGCAGCGACACGGCCAAGCAGTTCTTC.

There are many counts of this clonotype. The chain has TRBV5-1 and TRBJ2-3; D gene uncertain. The CDR3 loop spans 14 amino acids. From germline, CDR1 is SGHRS and CDR2 YFSETQ. V was trimmed by 6 bases and J by 2 bases, leaving 13 bases between them. CDR3 protein: CASTSSQLTDTQYF. The CDR3 DNA follows: TGCGCCAGCACCAGTTCACAGCTCACAGATACGCAGTATTTT. The full variable domain, rest sourced from reference TRBV5-1 and TRBJ2-3, is KAGVTQTPRYLIKTRGQQVTLSCSPISGHRSVSWYQQTPGQGLQFLFEYFSETQRNKGNFPGRFSGRQFSNSRSEMNVSTLELGDSALYLCASTSSQLTDTQYFGPGTRLTVL.

This clonotype was seen repeatedly, ten times or more. The chain couples TRBV2 to TRBJ2-5; D remains ambiguous. The germline gives CDR1 SNHLY, CDR2 FYNNEI. V lost 4 bases, J lost 0 bases, and 6 bases lay in between. The CDR3 spans 13 residues. CDR3 DNA: TGTGCCAGCAGTGCCGGGTACCAAGAGACCCAGTACTTC. This gives the protein CASSAGYQETQYF. Filled out from reference TRBV2 and TRBJ2-5, the complete variable domain reads EPEVTQTPSHQVTQMGQEVILRCVPISNHLYFYWYRQILGQKVEFLVSFYNNEISEKSEIFDDQFSVERPDGSNFTLKIRSTKLEDSAMYFCASSAGYQETQYFGPGTRLLVL.

The chain carries TRBV5-6 and TRBJ1-6, with D possibly matching TRBD1 (6 bases). V was cut by 4 bases and J by 8 bases, with 13 bases left in between. CDR1 SGHDT and CDR2 YYEEEE come from the germline V gene. This CDR3 region has 14 residues. The CDR3 is CASSRRQADSPLHF. CDR3 sequence (DNA): TGTGCCAGCAGCCGGAGACAGGCAGATTCACCCCTCCACTTT. Looking up the rest from reference TRBV5-6 and TRBJ1-6 gives the full variable domain: DAGVTQSPTHLIKTRGQQVTLRCSPKSGHDTVSWYQQALGQGPQFIFQYYEEEERQRGNFPDRFSGHQFPNYSSELNVNALLLGDSALYLCASSRRQADSPLHFGNGTRLTVT.

In its sample, this clonotype was seen a few times. The chain uses TRBV3-1 and TRBJ2-7; D remains ambiguous. Germline values: CDR1 LGHDT, CDR2 YNNKEL (reference sequence). Trimming pared 1 base from V and 6 bases from J, leaving 7 bases between. The CDR3 totals 12 residues. The CDR3 sequence: CASSQVVREQYF. CDR3 sequence (DNA): TGTGCCAGCAGCCAAGTTGTTCGCGAGCAGTACTTC.

This clonotype was seen at least ten times. V is TRBV6-5 and J is TRBJ2-5; D not certain. V lost 4 bases and J 8 bases, leaving 8 bases between the germline ends. CDR1 is MNHEY, CDR2 SVGAGI, per germline. There are 11 residues in the CDR3. CDR3 nucleotides: TGTGCCAGCAGTTGGGGTAATACCCAGTACTTC. Translating gives CASSWGNTQYF.

V and J are TRBV19 and TRBJ1-2, with D unresolved. CDR1 and CDR2 from the germline V gene are LNHDA and SQIVND (reference sequence). This CDR3 is built from 12 residues. V lost 0 bases and J 7 bases, leaving 6 bases between the germline ends. In DNA form, the CDR3 reads TGTGCCAGTAGTATAGAAGGCCGTGGCTACACCTTC. Translated, it gives CASSIEGRGYTF.

The CDR3 loop is CASSSTAGELFF. As DNA, the CDR3 is TGTGCCAGCAGCTCGACAGCCGGGGAGCTGTTTTTT. The V call is TRBV7-9, the J call TRBJ2-2, with a possible D match to TRBD1 (5 bases). CDR1 is SEHNR, CDR2 FQNEAQ, per germline (reference sequence). The CDR3 length is 12 residues. The V and J ends lost 4 bases and 6 bases respectively, with 6 bases between them.

This clonotype has just a few counts. The rearrangement links TRBV9 to TRBJ2-1; D unresolved. This CDR3 region has 15 residues. Germline assignment: CDR1 SGDLS and CDR2 YYNGEE. Trimming took off 2 bases at V and 6 bases at J, with 15 bases between the two ends. CDR3 DNA: TGTGCCAGCAGCGTCGGGCTGGTAATGGGCAATGAGCAGTTCTTC. Translated: CASSVGLVMGNEQFF.

V usage is TRBV19 and J usage is TRBJ1-5, with D unresolved. The CDR3 has 13 amino acids. Germline assignment: CDR1 LNHDA and CDR2 SQIVND (reference sequence). V lost 4 bases, J lost 0 bases, and 4 bases lay in between. The chain's CDR3 is CASSTHSNQPQHF. The CDR3 nucleotides are TGTGCCAGTAGTACCCATAGCAATCAGCCCCAGCATTTT.

This clonotype turned up a few times. The chain employs TRBV20-1 and TRBJ1-6; TRBD1 aligns across 9 bases. Losses at the gene ends were 6 bases for V and 10 bases for J; bases not matched to a gene: 7. Germline-derived CDR1 and CDR2 are DFQATT and SNEGSKA (reference sequence). The CDR3 runs to 13 residues. CDR3 sequence reads: CSAWTGVGSPLHF. The CDR3 coding sequence is TGCAGTGCCTGGACAGGGGTTGGATCACCCCTCCACTTT.

This clonotype came up many times. The rearrangement uses TRBV5-1 and TRBJ1-1; D ambiguous. This CDR3 contains 15 residues. The germline V and J ends were trimmed by 0 bases and 5 bases, with 14 bases remaining between them. Germline assignment: CDR1 SGHRS and CDR2 YFSETQ. CDR3 in DNA: TGCGCCAGCAGCTTGGCCGGCTCGACGGGGACTGAAGCTTTCTTT. This encodes CASSLAGSTGTEAFF.

This chain links TRBV15 with TRBJ1-5; tentatively, D is TRBD1 (5 bases). This CDR3 has 13 amino acids. V shed 0 bases and J shed 9 bases, with 9 bases lying between them. Germline CDR1 and CDR2: LNHNV and YYDKDF (reference sequence). CDR3 in amino acids: CATSREGGGPQHF. CDR3 DNA sequence: TGTGCCACCAGCAGAGAGGGGGGAGGGCCCCAGCATTTT.

The V and J genes are TRBV12-3 or TRBV12-4 and TRBJ2-1, with 14 bases fitting TRBD2. V was pared by 5 bases and J by 8 bases, with 8 bases of the junction left unmatched. This CDR3 is built from 16 residues. The CDR3 coding sequence is TGTGCCAGCAGTCACCCGGGACTAGCGGGGGCCCATGAGCAGTTCTTC. Protein sequence: CASSHPGLAGAHEQFF.

Of note for this clonotype: It is likely a read error: a sequence one base away is far more abundant. The chain employs TRBV6-2 or TRBV6-3 and TRBJ2-7; D is ambiguous. The CDR3 totals 11 residues. V dropped 6 bases and J dropped 0 bases, with 3 bases sitting between them. Per germline, CDR1 MNHEY and CDR2 SVGEGT. The CDR3 nucleotides read TGTGCCAGCAGACCCTCCTACGAGCAGTACTTC. It codes for CASRPSYEQYF.

DNA of the CDR3: TGTGCCAGCAGTGAATTACGAGGGAACACCGGGGAGCTGTTTTTT. Encoded protein: CASSELRGNTGELFF. The chain is built from TRBV25-1 and TRBJ2-2; D not resolved. Between the trimmed V and J ends, which lost 1 base and 1 base, there was a span of 7 bases. Germline loops: CDR1 MGHDK, CDR2 SYGVNS. The CDR3 runs 15 residues.

This clonotype was seen a handful of times. V gene TRBV3-1 combines with J gene TRBJ2-5, with 12 bases identical to TRBD2. CDR3 length equals 17 residues. V shed 2 bases, J shed 4 bases, and the junction held 8 bases outside the gene matches. CDR1 is LGHDT, CDR2 YNNKEL, per germline (reference sequence). The CDR3 sequence: CASSQLSSGGAGETQYF. In DNA form, the CDR3 reads TGTGCCAGCAGCCAACTCTCTAGCGGGGGGGCCGGAGAGACCCAGTACTTC.

The rearrangement joins TRBV13 to TRBJ2-1, with TRBD2 matching over 12 bases. Germline assignment: CDR1 PRHDT and CDR2 FYEKMQ (reference sequence). V trimming: 4 bases; J trimming: 7 bases; junction bases outside the gene matches: 5. This CDR3 comprises 15 residues. In nucleotides, the CDR3 is TGTGCCAGCAGCTCTAGCGGGGGGGCTGAAAATGAGCAGTTCTTC. It is translated as CASSSSGGAENEQFF.

This clonotype was seen only a few times. The rearrangement links TRBV6-1 to TRBJ1-3; no reliable D call. V gave up 6 bases and J gave up 0 bases, with 18 bases separating them. This CDR3 contains 17 residues. Germline V gene data show CDR1 as MNHNS and CDR2 as SASEGT. CDR3 nucleotides: TGTGCCAGCAGCCCCCCGAGGTCTTCCGTCTCTGGAAACACCATATATTTT. It yields the protein CASSPPRSSVSGNTIYF.

This chain uses TRBV2 with TRBJ2-3; 9 bases match TRBD2. CDR3 size: 17 residues. V was clipped by 6 bases and J by 3 bases; unmatched bases: 13. Germline CDR1 is SNHLY and CDR2 is FYNNEI. As DNA, the CDR3 is TGTGCCAGCAGCGTAGGAGCGGGGGGCATTACGACAGATACGCAGTATTTT. This codes for CASSVGAGGITTDTQYF.

J is TRBJ2-3 and V is TRBV19, with a possible D match to TRBD2 (5 bases). This CDR3 is 14 amino acids long. With 6 bases removed from V and 0 bases from J, the gap between germline ends came to 10 bases. Per the germline V gene, CDR1 is LNHDA and CDR2 is SQIVND (reference sequence). The CDR3: CASRVGDSTDTQYF. The DNA for the CDR3 is TGTGCCAGTAGGGTCGGGGATAGCACAGATACGCAGTATTTT.

The table lists this clonotype with many counts. This chain links TRBV20-1 with TRBJ2-5; tentatively, D is TRBD2 (5 bases). From germline, CDR1 is DFQATT and CDR2 SNEGSKA (reference sequence). The CDR3 spans 13 residues. The V gene lost 5 bases and the J gene lost 7 bases, with 17 bases spanning the gap. The DNA of the CDR3 is TGCAGTGCTGCCGGACCAGGACTCGGGACCCAGTACTTC. Translated: CSAAGPGLGTQYF.

Concerning this clonotype: This may be a read error, as it is one base from a much larger clone. The chain has TRBV10-2 and TRBJ2-1; 10 bases align to TRBD2. V gave up 4 bases and J gave up 9 bases; unmatched junction bases: 6. Germline V lookup: CDR1 WSHSY, CDR2 SAAADI. The CDR3 has 14 residues. The CDR3 protein is CASSASGGGSEQFF. In nucleotides, the CDR3 is TGCGCCAGCAGTGCCAGCGGGGGGGGCAGTGAGCAGTTCTTC.

This clonotype was detected a few times. The CDR3 bases are TGCAGTGCTGTGAACTACCAGGGGAGCGATGAGCAGTTCTTC. It codes for CSAVNYQGSDEQFF. The chain employs TRBV20-1 and TRBJ2-1; tentative D call: TRBD1 (6 bases). The CDR3 has 14 residues. From germline, CDR1 is DFQATT and CDR2 SNEGSKA (reference sequence). V lost 5 bases and J lost 8, with 19 bases in between.

In this sample, this clonotype turned up many times. V and J are TRBV7-8 and TRBJ1-1; D gene uncertain. This CDR3 contains 14 residues. V dropped 0 bases and J dropped 5 bases, with 10 bases sitting between them. The germline CDR1 and CDR2 sequences are SGHVS and FQNEAQ. CDR3 protein: CASSLAGYGTEAFF. The DNA for the CDR3 is TGTGCCAGCAGCTTAGCAGGGTACGGAACTGAAGCTTTCTTT.

This clonotype was recorded many times. The chain carries TRBV19 and TRBJ1-2; D is ambiguous. V was cut by 7 bases and J by 5 bases, with 20 bases left in between. CDR3 size: 15 residues. In germline, CDR1 is LNHDA, CDR2 SQIVND (reference sequence). For the CDR3, the DNA is TGTGCCAGTACTCAAACCACCGGGATCCAATATGGCTACACCTTC. Translating gives CASTQTTGIQYGYTF.